The present T cell receptor beta chain was sequenced within a study of TIL therapy for anti-PD-1-resistant metastatic lung cancer. About the research overall: Patients then received nivolumab; progressors got lymphodepletion, TIL and IL-2. Tumors had a median PD-L1 proportion score of more than 5%. Most patients had lung adenocarcinoma. Tumors carried a median 1.5 non-synonymous mutations per megabase.

This was the immunoSEQ v3 assay. Clones were sequenced by immunoSEQ multiplex PCR, and TCRdb holds only the in-frame ones, with some missing. Of roughly 23,000 clones listed, more than 65% are singletons. Time point in this sample: pre-treatment sample, taken before nivolumab and TIL therapy. Looked up from germline, CDR1 is SGHTA and CDR2 is FQGTGA. The CDR3 spans 14 residues. The V gene lost 4 bases and the J gene lost 5 bases, with 14 bases spanning the gap. The material sequenced was blood, taken at baseline. The chain couples TRBV7-3 to TRBJ2-5; D is undetermined. The sequence came from a person between 30 and 79 years old with non-small cell lung cancer. CDR3 amino acids: CASSWSGPAETQYF. The CDR3 bases are TGTGCCAGCAGCTGGTCGGGCCCGGCGGAGACCCAGTACTTC.